This T cell receptor (beta chain) was identified during a study of regulatory T cells in long-lasting Graves disease. V lost 1 base, J lost 6 bases, and 6 bases lay in between. Germline V gene sequence: CDR1 LGHDT, CDR2 YNNKEL (reference sequence). This CDR3 is built from 13 residues. Time point: newly diagnosed GD, antithyroid drugs for less than 3 months. From RNA extracted from PBMCs, the TCR library was made. According to the study, TCR beta libraries were built with iRepertoire HTBI primers and CDR3-region Arm-PCR. TCRdb reprocessed the multiplex PCR reads with MiXCR, giving one entry per CDR3 protein. Of about 620,000 distinct CDR3 sequences listed, about 15% are singletons. These data also featured in a second study, about T cells in Graves' hyperthyroidism and ophthalmopathy. That work contributes: The study based diagnoses on clinical symptoms, serum thyroxine and TRAb, thyroid ultrasound and orbital computed tomography.

The receptor comes from a woman in her 30s with Graves disease. Specimen: peripheral blood mononuclear cells (PBMCs), collected at new diagnosis, from a patient treated with antithyroid drugs. The V call is TRBV3-1, the J call TRBJ2-2; D uncertain. The CDR3 coding sequence is TGTGCCAGCAGCCAAGTTTCCCCCGGGGAGCTGTTTTTT. Protein sequence: CASSQVSPGELFF. Drawing the rest from reference TRBV3-1 and TRBJ2-2, the complete variable domain is DTAVSQTPKYLVTQMGNDKSIKCEQNLGHDTMYWYKQDSKKFLKIMFSYNNKELIINETVPNRFSPKSPDKAHLNLHINSLELGDSAVYFCASSQVSPGELFFGEGSRLTVL.